This T cell receptor beta chain appears in the sequencing data of a study of T-cell reconstitution after alpha-beta-depleted transplantation in children. This CDR3 is built from 15 residues. The germline gives CDR1 DFQATT, CDR2 SNEGSKA (reference sequence). V was pared by 6 bases and J by 4 bases, with 13 bases of the junction left unmatched. Using unique molecular identifiers, the investigators prepared the TCRbeta library. TCRdb reanalysed the PCR reads using MiXCR and keeps one entry per CDR3 protein. The sample has more than 200,000 distinct CDR3 sequences, about a sixth seen once; the top ten hold around 45%.

The sample here was PBMCs, mostly from graft donor cells, taken 360 days after TCRalphabeta/CD19-depleted stem cell transplant. V is TRBV20-1 and J is TRBJ1-2, with TRBD1 identical over 8 bases. This clonotype was sampled from a male patient aged 2 to 10 who had a stem cell transplant for acute lymphoblastic leukemia, so the T cells may come from the graft donor. CDR3 amino acids: CSAQGQGGLSYGYTF. The CDR3 DNA reads TGCAGTGCCCAAGGACAGGGCGGCCTTAGCTATGGCTACACCTTC.